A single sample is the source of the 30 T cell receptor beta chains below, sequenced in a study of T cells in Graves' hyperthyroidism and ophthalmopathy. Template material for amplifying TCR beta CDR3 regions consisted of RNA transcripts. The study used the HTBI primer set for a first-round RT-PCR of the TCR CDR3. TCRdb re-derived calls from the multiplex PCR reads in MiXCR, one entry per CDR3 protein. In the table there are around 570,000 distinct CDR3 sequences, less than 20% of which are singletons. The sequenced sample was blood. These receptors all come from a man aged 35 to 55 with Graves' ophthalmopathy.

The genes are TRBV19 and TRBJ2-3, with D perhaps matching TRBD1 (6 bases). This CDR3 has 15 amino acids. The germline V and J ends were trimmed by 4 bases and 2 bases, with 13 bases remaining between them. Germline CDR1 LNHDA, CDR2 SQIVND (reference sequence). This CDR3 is CASSTRDTFTDTQYF. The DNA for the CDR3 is TGTGCCAGTAGTACTCGGGACACCTTCACAGATACGCAGTATTTT.

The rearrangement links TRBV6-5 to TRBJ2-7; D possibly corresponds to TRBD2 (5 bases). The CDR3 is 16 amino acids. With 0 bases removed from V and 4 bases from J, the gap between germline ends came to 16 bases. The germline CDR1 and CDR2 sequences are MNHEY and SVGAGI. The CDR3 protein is CASSYSRGNGIYEQYF. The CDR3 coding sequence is TGTGCCAGCAGTTACTCGAGAGGGAATGGGATTTACGAGCAGTACTTC.

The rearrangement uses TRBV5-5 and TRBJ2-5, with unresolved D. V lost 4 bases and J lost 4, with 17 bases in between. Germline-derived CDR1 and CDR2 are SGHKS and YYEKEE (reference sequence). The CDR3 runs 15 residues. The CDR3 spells CASSAWVFQTETQYF. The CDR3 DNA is TGTGCCAGCAGCGCGTGGGTCTTCCAAACAGAGACCCAGTACTTC.

The CDR3, as DNA: TGCAGTGCTGGACTGGGGGACCGACCGAATTCACCCCTCCACTTT. It yields the protein CSAGLGDRPNSPLHF. The V and J genes are TRBV20-1 and TRBJ1-6; tentatively, D is TRBD1 (5 bases). This CDR3 region has 15 residues. Trimming removed 5 bases at V and 7 bases at J, with 18 bases between. The germline V gene has CDR1 DFQATT and CDR2 SNEGSKA (reference sequence).

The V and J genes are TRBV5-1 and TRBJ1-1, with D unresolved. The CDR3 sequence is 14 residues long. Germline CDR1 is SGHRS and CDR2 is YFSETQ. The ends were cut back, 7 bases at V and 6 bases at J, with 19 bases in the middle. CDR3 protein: CASRRSTSSPEAFF. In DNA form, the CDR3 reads TGCGCCAGCCGACGGTCCACCTCCAGTCCTGAAGCTTTCTTT.

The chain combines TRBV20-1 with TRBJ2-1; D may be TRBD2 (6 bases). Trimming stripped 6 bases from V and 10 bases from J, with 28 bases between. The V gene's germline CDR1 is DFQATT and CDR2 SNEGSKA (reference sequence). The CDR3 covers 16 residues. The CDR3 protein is CSAPGVTTRGTREQFF. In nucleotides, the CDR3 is TGCAGTGCACCAGGAGTGACCACCCGGGGGACGAGGGAGCAGTTCTTC.

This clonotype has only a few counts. CDR3 coding DNA: TGCAGTGCAACGGGACTAGCGGTAGCCAAAAACATTCAGTACTTC. Translated: CSATGLAVAKNIQYF. The chain recombines TRBV20-1 with TRBJ2-4; 11 nucleotides agree with TRBD2. Trimming removed 6 bases from V and 0 bases from J; junction bases left unmatched: 4. This CDR3 is built from 15 residues. Germline V lookup: CDR1 DFQATT, CDR2 SNEGSKA (reference sequence).

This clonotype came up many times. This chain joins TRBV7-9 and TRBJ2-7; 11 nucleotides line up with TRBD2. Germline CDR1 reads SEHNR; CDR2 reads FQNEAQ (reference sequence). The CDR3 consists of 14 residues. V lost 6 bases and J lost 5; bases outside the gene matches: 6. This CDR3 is CASRPLAGVNEQYF. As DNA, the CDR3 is TGTGCCAGCAGACCACTAGCGGGAGTTAACGAGCAGTACTTC. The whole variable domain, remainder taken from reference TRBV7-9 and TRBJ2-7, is DTGVSQNPRHKITKRGQNVTFRCDPISEHNRLYWYRQTLGQGPEFLTYFQNEAQLEKSRLLSDRFSAERPKGSFSTLEIQRTEQGDSAMYLCASRPLAGVNEQYFGPGTRLTVT.

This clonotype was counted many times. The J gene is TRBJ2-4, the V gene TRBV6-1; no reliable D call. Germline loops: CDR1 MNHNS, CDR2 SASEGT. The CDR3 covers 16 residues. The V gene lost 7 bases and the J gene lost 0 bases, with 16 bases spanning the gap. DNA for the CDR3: TGTGCCAGCAAGGGTTCTTCGGAGCTAGCCAAAAACATTCAGTACTTC. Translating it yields CASKGSSELAKNIQYF.

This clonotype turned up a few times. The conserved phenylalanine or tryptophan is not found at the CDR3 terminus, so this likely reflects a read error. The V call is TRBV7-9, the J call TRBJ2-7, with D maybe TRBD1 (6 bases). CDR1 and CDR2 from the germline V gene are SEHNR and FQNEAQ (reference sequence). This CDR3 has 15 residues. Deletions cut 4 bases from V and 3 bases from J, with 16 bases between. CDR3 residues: CASSSPTGSIYEQYL. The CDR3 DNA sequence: TGTGCCAGCAGCTCCCCGACAGGATCGATCTACGAGCAGTACCTC.

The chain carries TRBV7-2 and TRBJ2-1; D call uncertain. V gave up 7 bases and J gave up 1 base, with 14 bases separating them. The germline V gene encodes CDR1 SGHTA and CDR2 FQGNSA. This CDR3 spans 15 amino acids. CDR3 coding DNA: TGTGCCAGCACCCTTTTCTTACAATCCTACAATGAGCAGTTCTTC. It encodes CASTLFLQSYNEQFF.

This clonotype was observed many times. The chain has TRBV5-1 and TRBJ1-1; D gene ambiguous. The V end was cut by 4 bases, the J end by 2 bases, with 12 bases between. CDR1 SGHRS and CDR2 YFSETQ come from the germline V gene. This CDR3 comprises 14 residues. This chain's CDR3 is CASSPAGINTEAFF. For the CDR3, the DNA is TGCGCCAGCAGCCCCGCCGGGATAAACACTGAAGCTTTCTTT.

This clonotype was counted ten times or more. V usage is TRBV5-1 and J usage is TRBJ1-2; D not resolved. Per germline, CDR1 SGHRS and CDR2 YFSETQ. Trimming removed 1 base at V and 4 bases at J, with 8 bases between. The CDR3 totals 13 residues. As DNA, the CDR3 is TGCGCCAGCAGCTTGACGGGTAGCTATGGCTACACCTTC. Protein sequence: CASSLTGSYGYTF.

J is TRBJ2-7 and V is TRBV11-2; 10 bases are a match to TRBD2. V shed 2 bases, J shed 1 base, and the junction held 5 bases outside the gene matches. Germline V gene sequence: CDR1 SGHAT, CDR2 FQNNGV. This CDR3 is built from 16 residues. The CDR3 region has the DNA TGTGCCAGCAGCTTATCTTCTAGCGGGGGTTCCTACGAGCAGTACTTC. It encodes CASSLSSSGGSYEQYF. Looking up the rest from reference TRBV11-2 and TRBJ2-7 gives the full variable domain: EAGVAQSPRYKIIEKRQSVAFWCNPISGHATLYWYQQILGQGPKLLIQFQNNGVVDDSQLPKDRFSAERLKGVDSTLKIQPAKLEDSAVYLCASSLSSSGGSYEQYFGPGTRLTVT.

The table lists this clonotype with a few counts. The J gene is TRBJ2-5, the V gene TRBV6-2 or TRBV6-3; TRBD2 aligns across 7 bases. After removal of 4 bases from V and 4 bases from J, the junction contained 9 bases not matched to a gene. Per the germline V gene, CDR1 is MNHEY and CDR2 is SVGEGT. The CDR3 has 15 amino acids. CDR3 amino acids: CASSSTSRNVETQYF. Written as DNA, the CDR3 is TGTGCCAGCAGTTCGACTAGCCGGAACGTAGAGACCCAGTACTTC.

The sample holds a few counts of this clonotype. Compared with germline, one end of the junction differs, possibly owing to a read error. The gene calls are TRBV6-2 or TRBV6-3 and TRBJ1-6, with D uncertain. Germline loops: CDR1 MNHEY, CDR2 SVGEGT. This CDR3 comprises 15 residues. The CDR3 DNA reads TGTGCCAGCAGTTCTCGGGCAGCGGACTGGTTCGAGCAGTACTTT. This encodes CASSSRAADWFEQYF.

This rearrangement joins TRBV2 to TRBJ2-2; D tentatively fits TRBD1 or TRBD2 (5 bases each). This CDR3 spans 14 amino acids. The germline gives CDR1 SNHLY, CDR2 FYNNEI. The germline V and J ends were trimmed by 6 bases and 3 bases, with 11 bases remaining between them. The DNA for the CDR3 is TGTGCCAGCAGGGGACCCCTGGACACCGGGGAGCTGTTTTTT. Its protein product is CASRGPLDTGELFF.

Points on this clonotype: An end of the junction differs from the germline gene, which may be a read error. The CDR3: CASSSRLSNTETFF. The CDR3 coding sequence is TGTGCCAGCAGTTCTAGGCTATCGAACACTGAAACTTTCTTT. V gene TRBV12-3 or TRBV12-4 combines with J gene TRBJ1-1, with D hard to call. This CDR3 has 14 amino acids.

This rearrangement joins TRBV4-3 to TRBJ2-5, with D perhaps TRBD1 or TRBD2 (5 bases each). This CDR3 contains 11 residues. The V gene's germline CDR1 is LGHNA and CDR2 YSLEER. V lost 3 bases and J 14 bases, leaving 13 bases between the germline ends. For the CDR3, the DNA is TGCGCCAGCAGCCAGACGGGACGGATATACTTC. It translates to CASSQTGRIYF.

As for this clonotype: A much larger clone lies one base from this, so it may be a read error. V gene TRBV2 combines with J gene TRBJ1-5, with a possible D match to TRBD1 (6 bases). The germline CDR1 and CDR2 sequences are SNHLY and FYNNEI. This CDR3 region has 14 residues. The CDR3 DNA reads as TGTGCCTGCAGTGGACAGCTCGGGAATCAGCCCCAGCATTTT. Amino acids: CACSGQLGNQPQHF.

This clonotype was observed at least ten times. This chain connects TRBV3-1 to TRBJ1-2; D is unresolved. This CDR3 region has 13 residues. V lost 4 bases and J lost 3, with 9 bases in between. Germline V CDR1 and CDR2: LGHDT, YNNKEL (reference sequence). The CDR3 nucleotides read TGTGCCAGCAGCCGCGGACGGGACTATGGCTACACCTTC. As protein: CASSRGRDYGYTF.

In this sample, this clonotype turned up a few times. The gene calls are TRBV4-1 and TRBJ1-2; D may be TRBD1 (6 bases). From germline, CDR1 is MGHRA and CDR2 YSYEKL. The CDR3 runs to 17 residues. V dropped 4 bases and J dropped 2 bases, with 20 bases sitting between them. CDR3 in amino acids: CASSPLQDSLGNYGYTF. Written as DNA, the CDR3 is TGCGCCAGCAGCCCGCTCCAGGACAGCCTCGGGAACTATGGCTACACCTTC.

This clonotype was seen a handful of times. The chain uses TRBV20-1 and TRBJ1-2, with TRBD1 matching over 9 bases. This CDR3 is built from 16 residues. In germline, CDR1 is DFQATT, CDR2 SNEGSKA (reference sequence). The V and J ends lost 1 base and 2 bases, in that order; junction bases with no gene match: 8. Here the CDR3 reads CSARGGTGLKNYGYTF. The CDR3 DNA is TGCAGTGCTAGAGGGGGGACAGGGTTGAAAAACTATGGCTACACCTTC.

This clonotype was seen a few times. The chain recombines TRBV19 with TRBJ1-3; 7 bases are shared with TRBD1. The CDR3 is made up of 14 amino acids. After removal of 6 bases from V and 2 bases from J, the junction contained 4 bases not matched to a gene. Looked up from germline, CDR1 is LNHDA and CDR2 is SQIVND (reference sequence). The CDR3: CASRTGQTGNTIYF. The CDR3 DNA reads TGTGCCAGTAGAACGGGACAGACTGGAAACACCATATATTTT.

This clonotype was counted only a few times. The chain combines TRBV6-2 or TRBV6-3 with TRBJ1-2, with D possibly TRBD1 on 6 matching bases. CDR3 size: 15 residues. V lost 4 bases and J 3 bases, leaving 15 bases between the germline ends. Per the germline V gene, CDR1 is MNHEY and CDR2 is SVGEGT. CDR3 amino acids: CASSSPGHIDYGYTF. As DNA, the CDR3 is TGTGCCAGCAGTTCTCCGGGACACATCGACTATGGCTACACCTTC.

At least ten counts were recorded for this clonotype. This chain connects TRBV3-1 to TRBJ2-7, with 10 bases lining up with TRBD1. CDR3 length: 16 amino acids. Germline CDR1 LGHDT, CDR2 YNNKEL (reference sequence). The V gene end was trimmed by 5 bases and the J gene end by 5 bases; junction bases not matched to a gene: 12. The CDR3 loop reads CASSSTRDRGGHEQYF. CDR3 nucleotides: TGTGCCAGCAGCTCGACCCGGGACAGGGGCGGCCACGAGCAGTACTTC.

The CDR3 loop is CASRSGTGTWYQETQYF. The CDR3 DNA reads as TGTGCCAGCAGATCCGGGACAGGCACATGGTACCAAGAGACCCAGTACTTC. The chain couples TRBV2 to TRBJ2-5, with TRBD1 matching over 8 bases. The CDR3 is 17 residues long. Germline V gives CDR1 SNHLY, CDR2 FYNNEI. V was pared by 6 bases and J by 0 bases, with 12 bases of the junction left unmatched.

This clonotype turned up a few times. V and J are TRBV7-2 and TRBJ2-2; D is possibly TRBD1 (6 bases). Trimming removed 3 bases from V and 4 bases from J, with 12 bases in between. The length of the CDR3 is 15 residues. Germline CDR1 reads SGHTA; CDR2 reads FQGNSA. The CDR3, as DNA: TGTGCCAGCAGCTTTCGGGACACATCCACCGGGGAGCTGTTTTTT. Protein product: CASSFRDTSTGELFF.

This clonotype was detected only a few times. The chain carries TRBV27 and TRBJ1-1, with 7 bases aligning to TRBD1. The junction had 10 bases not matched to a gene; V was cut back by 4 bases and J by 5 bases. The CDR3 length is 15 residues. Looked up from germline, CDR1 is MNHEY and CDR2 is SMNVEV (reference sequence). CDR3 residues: CASSSLQGSNTEAFF. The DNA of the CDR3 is TGTGCCAGCAGTTCTCTACAGGGGTCGAATACTGAAGCTTTCTTT.

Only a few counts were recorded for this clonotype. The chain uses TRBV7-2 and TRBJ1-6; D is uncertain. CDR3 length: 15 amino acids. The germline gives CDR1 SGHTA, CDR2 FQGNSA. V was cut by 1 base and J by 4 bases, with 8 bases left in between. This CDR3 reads CASSLGPPYNSPLHF. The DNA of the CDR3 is TGTGCCAGCAGCTTAGGACCTCCATATAATTCACCCCTCCACTTT.